This T cell receptor (beta chain) was observed in a study of blood T cell repertoires in COVID-19. On the study more broadly: Samples came from the United States, Italy and Spain, spanning acute and convalescent COVID-19. T cells, B-cell-depleted T cells, or PBMCs supplied cDNA or gDNA.

The data were produced by immunoSEQ multiplex PCR, yet TCRdb's version contains in-frame clones alone and is incomplete. The table has 100,000 or so clones, around 88% seen once. V was trimmed by 10 bases and J by 0 bases, leaving 16 bases between them. The CDR3 covers 15 residues. Germline V gives CDR1 LNHDA, CDR2 SQIVND (reference sequence). The sample consisted of peripheral blood. This sequence joins TRBV19 and TRBJ2-1, with D possibly being TRBD1 (5 bases). The sequence came from a human donor with acute or convalescent COVID-19. The donor label of this sample is uncertain. The CDR3: CATTDSDLSYNEQFF. CDR3 nucleotides: TGTGCCACCACAGACAGCGACCTCTCCTACAATGAGCAGTTCTTC.